This entry lists 21 T cell receptor beta chains sequenced from one sample in a study of metastatic and nonmetastatic thyroid tumors. TCRdb re-called the PCR reads with MiXCR. The top ten clones hold 3.6% of a sample with around 89,000 clones, 14% to 15% of them seen once. No patient had received any treatment before thyroid surgery. Sequencing was carried out using blood. These TCRs come from a female donor with papillary thyroid cancer or a benign thyroid nodule (not recorded which). Some clones in this sample may be carry-over from other donors' samples.

In its sample, this clone was seen many times. This chain connects TRBV25-1 to TRBJ1-6; no clear D. The CDR3 spans 15 residues. Germline values: CDR1 MGHDK, CDR2 SYGVNS. V was cut by 1 base and J by 2 bases, with 6 bases left in between. The CDR3: CASSESRAYNSPLHF. The CDR3 coding sequence is TGTGCCAGCAGTGAATCCAGAGCCTATAATTCACCCCTCCACTTT.

Of note for this clone: This may stem from a read error, because a much larger clone lies one nucleotide away. CDR3 sequence reads: CSATLTVTF. CDR3 in DNA: TGCAGTGCTACCCTGACAGTGACCTTC. The genes are TRBV20-1 and TRBJ1-2; tentatively, D is TRBD1 (5 bases). Germline V lookup: CDR1 DFQATT, CDR2 SNEGSKA (reference sequence). The length of the CDR3 is 9 residues. V was pared by 4 bases and J by 14 bases, with 11 bases between.

This clone was found many times. The gene calls are TRBV6-6 and TRBJ2-6; the D is unclear. Trimming took off 2 bases at V and 3 bases at J, with 8 bases between the two ends. Germline values: CDR1 MNHNY, CDR2 SVGAGI (reference sequence). The CDR3 contains 15 residues. The DNA for the CDR3 is TGTGCCAGCAGTTACACAAGGAATGGGGCCAACGTCCTGACTTTC. Protein: CASSYTRNGANVLTF.

The table lists this clone with many counts. The CDR3 DNA reads as TGTGCCAGCAGCCGTACAGGGAACGGAAACACCATATATTTT. Its protein product is CASSRTGNGNTIYF. V gene TRBV3-1 combines with J gene TRBJ1-3, with a weak D call TRBD1 (6 bases). Germline loops: CDR1 LGHDT, CDR2 YNNKEL (reference sequence). Deletions cut 4 bases from V and 4 bases from J, with 11 bases between. The CDR3 loop spans 14 amino acids.

Comment on this clone: One junction end disagrees with the germline gene, perhaps due to a read error. This sequence joins TRBV28 and TRBJ1-5; 12 nucleotides line up with TRBD1. Germline V gene lookup returns CDR1 MDHEN and CDR2 SYDVKM. CDR3 size: 19 residues. CDR3 DNA: TGTGCCAGCAGTTTAGCCGGGACAGGGGGCCCGAGACGAAATCAGCCCAAGCATTTT. Translating it yields CASSLAGTGGPRRNQPKHF.

With respect to this clone: Being one base from a much bigger clone, this may be a read error. V is TRBV20-1 and J is TRBJ1-1; D is undetermined. The germline V gene has CDR1 DFQATT and CDR2 SNEGSKA (reference sequence). The CDR3 sequence is 14 residues long. As DNA, the CDR3 is TGCAGTTCTAGATCTTCCTTGAGGTTAACTGAAGCTTTCTTT. As protein: CSSRSSLRLTEAFF.

With regard to this clone: The CDR3 carries no conserved terminal phenylalanine or tryptophan, so it likely arises from a read error. It is unclear where the CDR3 begins or ends on the DNA, so no DNA is shown, and the CDR3 is as TCRdb lists it. This chain joins TRBV28 and TRBJ2-7; the table's D call, TRBD1, was not checked against the DNA. Germline CDR1 MDHEN, CDR2 SYDVKM. From its first to its last residue, the CDR3 has 15 amino acids. Here the CDR3 reads CASSSRTGLNYEQCL.

This clone was seen ten or more times. The rearrangement joins TRBV20-1 to TRBJ1-2; maybe TRBD1 (5 bases). Germline lookup yields CDR1 DFQATT and CDR2 SNEGSKA (reference sequence). The CDR3 extends over 15 amino acids. V gave up 6 bases and J gave up 9 bases, with 26 bases separating them. CDR3 DNA sequence: TGCAGTGCCCCCAAAAGGGAGGGGACCTCAGGGAGCTACACCTTC. Protein: CSAPKREGTSGSYTF.

There are a few counts of this clone. With a much larger clone just one base away, this may be a read error. V gene TRBV7-8 combines with J gene TRBJ1-3; D ambiguous. The CDR3 length is 16 residues. From germline, CDR1 is SGHVS and CDR2 FQNEAQ. CDR3 loop: CASSLTDPSSGNTTYF. In DNA form, the CDR3 reads TGTGCCAGCAGCTTAACAGACCCTTCTTCCGGAAACACCACATATTTT.

Here the CDR3 reads CAWSRLGGAMNTEAFF. The DNA for the CDR3 is TGTGCCTGGAGTAGGTTGGGGGGGGCCATGAACACTGAAGCTTTCTTT. The rearrangement links TRBV30 to TRBJ1-1; D is possibly TRBD1 (6 bases). CDR1 and CDR2 (germline): GTSNPN, SVGIG (reference sequence). The CDR3 runs to 16 residues. The V end lost 2 bases, the J end lost 0 bases, and 16 bases lay between the germline ends.

This clone was picked up one time. Given a much more abundant clone one base away, this may be a read error. The gene calls are TRBV7-2 and TRBJ2-2, with D perhaps TRBD2 (5 bases). Trimming took off 3 bases at V and 8 bases at J, with 13 bases between the two ends. Germline CDR1 reads SGHTA; CDR2 reads FQGNSA. The CDR3 spans 14 residues. CDR3 DNA: TGTGCCAGCAGCTTGGTATGGGGAGAGGGGGAGCTGTTTTTT. Translated: CASSLVWGEGELFF.

As to this clone: This may be a read error, as it is one base from a much larger clone. Other nucleotide sequences from this sample produce the same CDR3. The J gene is TRBJ2-2, the V gene TRBV9, with no clear D. Between the trimmed V and J ends, which lost 4 bases and 2 bases, there was a span of 9 bases. In germline, CDR1 is SGDLS, CDR2 YYNGEE. This CDR3 contains 14 residues. Here the CDR3 DNA reads TGTGCCAGCAGCCCCGGTTTAAACACCGGGGAGCTGTTTTTT. Protein: CASSPGLNTGELFF.

This clone was recorded at least ten times. The chain has TRBV28 and TRBJ2-5; possibly TRBD1 for D (6 bases). This CDR3 contains 12 residues. Germline CDR1 MDHEN, CDR2 SYDVKM. V was cut by 6 bases and J by 9 bases, with 14 bases left in between. The CDR3 here is CASRFRGTAQYF. The DNA of the CDR3 is TGTGCCAGCAGGTTCAGGGGAACGGCCCAGTACTTC.

This clone was counted at least ten times. The CDR3: CASYGARETQYF. CDR3 coding DNA: TGTGCCAGCTACGGAGCGAGGGAGACCCAGTACTTC. The chain is built from TRBV28 and TRBJ2-5, with D unresolved. V was clipped by 8 bases and J by 5 bases, with 12 bases between them. The CDR3 is made up of 12 amino acids. Germline assignment: CDR1 MDHEN and CDR2 SYDVKM.

At least ten counts were recorded for this clone. This chain links TRBV2 with TRBJ2-2, with TRBD2 as a possible D gene (6 bases). This CDR3 contains 14 residues. Looked up from germline, CDR1 is SNHLY and CDR2 is FYNNEI. V lost 6 bases and J lost 6, with 14 bases in between. In nucleotides, the CDR3 is TGTGCCAGCAGACCACACGGGGAGGCCGGGGAGCTGTTTTTT. This gives the protein CASRPHGEAGELFF.

This clone was seen only a few times. The chain couples TRBV24-1 to TRBJ2-3; a possible D gene is TRBD1 (6 bases). The CDR3 loop spans 19 amino acids. Trimming took off 3 bases at V and 0 bases at J, with 21 bases between the two ends. The germline CDR1 and CDR2 sequences are KGHDR and SFDVKD. The CDR3 is CATSDPARQVGPSTDTQYF. The CDR3 DNA reads TGTGCCACCAGTGATCCGGCCCGACAGGTGGGACCTAGCACAGATACGCAGTATTTT.

In its sample, this clone was seen many times. Being one base from a much bigger clone, this may be a read error. The rearrangement uses TRBV2 and TRBJ2-7; maybe TRBD2 (5 bases). This CDR3 spans 14 amino acids. Per the germline V gene, CDR1 is SNHLY and CDR2 is FYNNEI. CDR3 sequence: CASSGELVSYERYF. The CDR3 DNA reads as TGTGCCAGCAGCGGGGAACTCGTTAGCTACGAGCGGTACTTC.

CDR3 sequence: CASRKEVGSSYEQYF. As DNA, the CDR3 is TGTGCCAGCAGAAAAGAGGTGGGGAGCTCCTACGAGCAGTACTTC. The chain combines TRBV2 with TRBJ2-7, with a possible D match to TRBD2 (5 bases). Germline V gene lookup returns CDR1 SNHLY and CDR2 FYNNEI. Trimming took 6 bases from V and 0 from J, leaving 15 bases between them. This CDR3 is built from 15 residues.

In its sample, this clone was seen a few times. V and J are TRBV9 and TRBJ2-3; D gene ambiguous. Germline lookup yields CDR1 SGDLS and CDR2 YYNGEE. There are 14 residues in the CDR3. V dropped 0 bases and J dropped 0 bases, with 5 bases sitting between them. CDR3 amino acids: CASSVAPSTDTQYF. DNA of the CDR3: TGTGCCAGCAGCGTAGCCCCGAGCACAGATACGCAGTATTTT.

This clone has only a few counts. The rearrangement joins TRBV6-1 to TRBJ2-3; D gene ambiguous. With 3 bases removed from V and 3 bases from J, the gap between germline ends came to 7 bases. CDR3 length: 13 residues. Germline V gene sequence: CDR1 MNHNS, CDR2 SASEGT. This CDR3 reads CASSESGTDTQYF. The CDR3 region has the DNA TGTGCCAGCAGTGAGTCCGGGACAGATACGCAGTATTTT.

This clone was observed many times. The chain has TRBV28 and TRBJ2-5, with TRBD2 matching 7 bases. V was pared by 6 bases and J by 5 bases, with 12 bases of the junction left unmatched. CDR1 is MDHEN and CDR2 is SYDVKM in the germline V gene. The CDR3 consists of 15 residues. The CDR3 nucleotides are TGTGCCAGCAGCCCGCCCACTGGGGGGGGGGAGACCCAGTACTTC. Translating it yields CASSPPTGGGETQYF. Looking up the rest from reference TRBV28 and TRBJ2-5 gives the full variable domain: DVKVTQSSRYLVKRTGEKVFLECVQDMDHENMFWYRQDPGLGLRLIYFSYDVKMKEKGDIPEGYSVSREKKERFSLILESASTNQTSMYLCASSPPTGGGETQYFGPGTRLLVL.